This T cell receptor (beta chain) appears in the sequencing data of a study of blood T cell repertoires in COVID-19 (dated by TCRdb to about 2020). Regarding the research as a whole: Collaborator samples came from the United States, Italy and Spain and covered acute and convalescent phases of COVID-19. A freely available public database, intended as a resource for researchers studying the immune response to SARS-CoV-2, is where the repertoires were released. A de-identified subject ID, COVID-19 status, age in years and sex were almost always included in the sample metadata. HLA class I and class II types, where available, came from metadata supplied by the sample provider rather than from assay-based typing. Samples came from the ongoing ImmuneRACE study (first 160 participants) plus 1,254 subjects from 6 global collaborators. Subjects who had been exposed to COVID-19, were actively infected with it, or had recovered from it provided the deeply sampled blood TCRbeta repertoires that made up the dataset. The prospective study material was composed of cDNA or gDNA derived from T cells, B-cell-depleted T cells, or PBMCs. Results and caveats for the whole study, not just this receptor: Clinical and demographic metadata were provided uncurated, with the amount varying by source and participant.

TCRbeta CDR3 regions were amplified from genomic DNA using the immunoSEQ Assay, a bias-controlled multiplex PCR. On the authors' methods: Nucleated cell counts per sample were estimated from amplification of reference gene primers within the assay. To quantify the absolute abundance of each unique TCRbeta CDR3 rearrangement, sequence reads were collapsed and filtered. For each sample, productive Simpson clonality was calculated by taking the square root of Simpson's diversity index across productive rearrangements. TCRdb retrieved this table from immuneACCESS and kept in-frame rearrangements only. Not all clones are present; in checked studies, unresolved V genes account for under half, and no reason is known for the remainder. The DNA was the basis for D and trimming; V, J and clone size are from that table. This sample gives roughly 200,000 clones in total; 90% of them show up just once. Of the sample, about 0.59% is held by the ten largest clones.

Collaborating institutions collected whole blood in K2EDTA tubes following their own protocols. For TCRbeta analysis, collaborator samples were shipped as frozen whole blood, as isolated PBMCs, or as DNA extracted from either sample type. The germline ends are 13 bases apart after V is trimmed by 3 bases and J by 11 bases. The CDR3 runs 13 residues from the cysteine to the phenylalanine. The DNA shown is the 39-base CDR3, in frame from base 1. Taken from the germline V gene, the CDR1 and CDR2 loops are SNHLY and FYNNEI. Concerning this clone itself: Its antigen is unknown. No per-base quality is available; no much larger clone lies one base away.

Here the chain combines TRBV2 and TRBJ2-2; too little of a D gene remains to name it. Sequenced: peripheral blood. The receptor's source is a middle-aged man with acute or convalescent COVID-19. The CDR3 region: CASSETAPSELFF. In nucleotides, the sequence is TGTGCCAGCAGTGAGACTGCCCCAAGTGAGCTGTTTTTT.